Described below is a single T cell receptor (beta chain) sequence and its context. Antigen unknown. The data belong to a study of vaccination and CD4 T cells after COVID-19. On the study more broadly: With several mild cases and one severe, convalescent patients were SARS-CoV-2 positive by nasal swab PCR. Cells received overlapping spike peptides from SARS-CoV-2, HCoV-NL63, HCoV-OC43 and HCoV-229E as stimulation. Study-level findings and limits: Spike mono-reactivity held for 304 of 307 vaccine-specific clones in convalescent patients.

With the Oncomine TCR Beta short-read assay, DNA from cultured CD4+ T cells was sequenced. In TCRdb, the PCR reads were re-called with MiXCR into one record per CDR3 protein. The data hold about 17,000 distinct CDR3 sequences, with about 61% observed a single time. V was cut by 4 bases and J by 5 bases, with 9 bases left in between. The CDR3 spans 14 residues. Germline CDR1 and CDR2: MNHEY and SVGAGI. As to treatment: approximately 9-day PBMC culture with coronavirus spike peptide pools or control peptides (ViraFEST assay). The chain links TRBV6-5 to TRBJ1-6; D is ambiguous. The TCR was taken from a human donor who had recovered from COVID-19. Input material: CD4+ T cells from blood, cultured in vitro. CDR3 sequence reads: CASSFELHNSPLHF. In DNA form, the CDR3 reads TGTGCCAGCAGTTTCGAGTTGCATAATTCACCCCTCCACTTT.